The source of this TCR beta chain is a study of PD-1 blockade in mismatch repair-deficient tumors. Generated by immunoSEQ multiplex PCR, the TCRdb table keeps only in-frame clones and is missing some. Of approximately 110,000 clones listed, approximately 80% are singletons. Trimming at V came to 4 bases and at J to 6 bases, leaving 2 bases not matched to a gene. Germline V lookup: CDR1 KGHSH, CDR2 LQKENI. This CDR3 is built from 14 residues. The specimen was peripheral blood, collected 60 weeks after starting pembrolizumab. This TCR came from an adult with mismatch repair-deficient cancer. The rearrangement uses TRBV18 and TRBJ2-1; TRBD2 aligns across 11 bases. The CDR3 region is CASSHGLAGNEQFF. CDR3 DNA: TGTGCCAGCTCACATGGACTAGCGGGCAATGAGCAGTTCTTC.